This paragraph reports one T cell receptor beta chain. Its antigen is unidentified. Template switching with 5'RACE generated the TCR cDNA and added a universal primer site and UMIs. TCRdb independently ran MiXCR on the 5' RACE reads; one entry per CDR3 protein. The sample lists about 350,000 distinct CDR3 sequences, roughly 8.4% occurring once. The CDR3 extends over 13 amino acids. CDR1 and CDR2 from the germline V gene are SGHTA and FQGNSA. This record comes from a study of T cells after yellow fever vaccination. Study-level information: Any fraction with a low cell number was prepared using SMART-Seq v4 Ultra Low Input.

Regarding the study as a whole: In FACS-sorted repertoires, abundant clonotypes from the bulk population could appear as contaminants. Booster sampling recovered most clones from primary vaccination (roughly 96% CD4, around 90% CD8).

This receptor was identified in a man younger than 30 who received the YFV17D yellow fever vaccine. The chain is built from TRBV7-2 and TRBJ2-7; no definite D call. The sample in question was PBMCs, obtained roughly 47 days after the first yellow fever vaccination. CDR3: CARSFYWGYEQYV. The CDR3 DNA sequence: TGTGCCAGAAGCTTTTATTGGGGCTACGAGCAGTACGTC.